The sequence of this T cell receptor (beta chain) was determined in a study of post-analysis software for immune sequencing data. Study observations and caveats: Patients had higher frequencies than controls of about five TRBV segments, including TRBV5-6, TRBV5-1 and TRBV20-1.

Germline assignment: CDR1 SGHRS and CDR2 YFSETQ. This CDR3 spans 16 amino acids. V was cut by 3 bases and J by 0 bases, with 10 bases left in between. With regard to this clonotype: Its antigen is not known.

Tagging with unique molecular identifiers was a feature of the TCR beta cDNA libraries. One entry per CDR3 protein, called by TCRdb with MiXCR from the PCR reads. The sample shows hundreds of thousands of distinct CDR3 sequences, roughly 27% of them seen only once. The receptor was derived from a girl under 18 with multiple sclerosis. Input material: blood. The chain uses TRBV5-1 and TRBJ2-6; D possibly corresponds to TRBD2 (6 bases). The CDR3 is CASSSEGISGANVLTF. CDR3 in DNA: TGCGCCAGCAGCTCGGAGGGTATCTCTGGGGCCAACGTCCTGACTTTC.